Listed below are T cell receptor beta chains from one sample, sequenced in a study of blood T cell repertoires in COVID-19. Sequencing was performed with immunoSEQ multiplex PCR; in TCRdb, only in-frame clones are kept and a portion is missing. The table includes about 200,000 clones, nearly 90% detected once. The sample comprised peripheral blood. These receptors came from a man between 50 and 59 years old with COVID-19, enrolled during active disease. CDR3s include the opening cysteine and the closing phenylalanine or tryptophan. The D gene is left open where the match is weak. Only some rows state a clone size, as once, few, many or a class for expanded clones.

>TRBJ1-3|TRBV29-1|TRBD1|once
TGCAGCGTACAATCGGGACAGCGATCACCTGGAAACACCATATATTTT
CSVQSGQRSPGNTIYF
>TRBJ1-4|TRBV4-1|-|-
TGCGCCAGCAGCCCACTACCCGATCATAATGAAAAACTGTTTTTT
CASSPLPDHNEKLFF
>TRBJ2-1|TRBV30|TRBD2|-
TGTGCCTGGAATGTGGTAGCGGGCGGGAATGAGCAGTTCTTC
CAWNVVAGGNEQFF
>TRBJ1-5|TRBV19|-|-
TGTGCCAGTAGTATACACAGGACTCAGCCCCAGCATTTT
CASSIHRTQPQHF
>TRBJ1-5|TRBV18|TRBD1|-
TGTGCCAGCTCATGGGACAGGGGAAGTAATCAGCCCCAGCATTTT
CASSWDRGSNQPQHF
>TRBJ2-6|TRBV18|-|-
TGTGCCAGCTCACCTCTCAGTGGGGCCAACGTCCTGACTTTC
CASSPLSGANVLTF
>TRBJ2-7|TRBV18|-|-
TGTGCCAGCTCACTACGAGATTACGAGCAGTACTTC
CASSLRDYEQYF
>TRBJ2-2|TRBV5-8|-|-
TGTGCCAGTAGGGGGGGAACGAACACCGGGGAGCTGTTTTTT
CASRGGTNTGELFF
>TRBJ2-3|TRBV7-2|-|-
TGTGCCAGCAGCTTGGGTTTAGCCACAGATACGCAGTATTTT
CASSLGLATDTQYF
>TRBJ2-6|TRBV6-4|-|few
TGTGCCAGCAGTGACTCGGGTAGCGGAAGCTCTGGGGCCAACGTCCTGACTTTC
CASSDSGSGSSGANVLTF
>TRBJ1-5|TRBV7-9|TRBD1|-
TGTGCCAGCAGCTTATTTGGGACAGAGGGGCAGCCCCAGCATTTT
CASSLFGTEGQPQHF
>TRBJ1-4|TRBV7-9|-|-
TGTGCCAGCAGCAAGGCCCAGGGGAATGAAAAACTGTTTTTT
CASSKAQGNEKLFF
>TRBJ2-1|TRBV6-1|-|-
TGTGCCAGCAGTGAATGGTCGACAGTGACCAATGAGCAGTTCTTC
CASSEWSTVTNEQFF
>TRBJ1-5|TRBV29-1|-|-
TGCAGCGTTGAAATAGGGGTCAATCAGCCCCAGCATTTT
CSVEIGVNQPQHF
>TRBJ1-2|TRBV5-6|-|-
TGTGCCAGCAGCTTGGTCTGGGGGGAAGGGCATGGCTACACCTTC
CASSLVWGEGHGYTF
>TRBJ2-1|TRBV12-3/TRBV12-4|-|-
TGTGCCAGCACCACTAGAAGATACAATGAGCAGTTCTTC
CASTTRRYNEQFF
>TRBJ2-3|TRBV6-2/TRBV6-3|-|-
TGTGCCAGCAGTTACGTAGCGCCCGCGGATACGCAGTATTTT
CASSYVAPADTQYF
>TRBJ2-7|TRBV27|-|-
TGTGCCAGCAGTTTATCGTGGGGGGGCGCGAGCTCCTACGAGCAGTACTTC
CASSLSWGGASSYEQYF
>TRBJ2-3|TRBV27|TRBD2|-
TGTGCCAGCAGTTTGTGGCGGGGGTCAGATACGCAGTATTTT
CASSLWRGSDTQYF
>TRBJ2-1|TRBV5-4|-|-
TGTGCCAGCAAAAAGGGGGAGGGGAATGAGCAGTTCTTC
CASKKGEGNEQFF
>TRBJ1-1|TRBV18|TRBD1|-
TGTGCCAGCTCGCGGGACAGCGGATCGGCTGAAGCTTTCTTT
CASSRDSGSAEAFF
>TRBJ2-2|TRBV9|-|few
TGTGCCAGCAGCCGAGCGGAGGACACCGGGGAGCTGTTTTTT
CASSRAEDTGELFF
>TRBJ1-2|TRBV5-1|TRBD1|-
TGCGCCAGCAGCTTGGGGTTCGAGGGACAGACTAACTATGGCTACACCTTC
CASSLGFEGQTNYGYTF
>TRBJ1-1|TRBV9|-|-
TGTGCCAGCAGCGTATCAGGGGTTACTGAAGCTTTCTTT
CASSVSGVTEAFF
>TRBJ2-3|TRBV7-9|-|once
TGTGCCAGCAGCCCCGACAGATCCACAGATACGCAGTATTTT
CASSPDRSTDTQYF
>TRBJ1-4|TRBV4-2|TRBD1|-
TGTGCCAGCAGCCAGGAGGTTCAGGGGGCAAGTGAAAAACTGTTTTTT
CASSQEVQGASEKLFF
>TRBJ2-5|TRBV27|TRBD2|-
TGTGCCAGCAGTTCCTTCTGGGCGGGGGGTTCCCTCCAAGAGACCCAGTACTTC
CASSSFWAGGSLQETQYF
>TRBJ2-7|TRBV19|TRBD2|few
TGTGCCAGTAGGAAGAGCGGGACTAGTAGCTCCTACGAGCAGTACTTC
CASRKSGTSSSYEQYF
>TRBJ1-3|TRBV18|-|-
TGTGCCAGCTCACCACGTAGAGACTCTGGAAACACCATATATTTT
CASSPRRDSGNTIYF
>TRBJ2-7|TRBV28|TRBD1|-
TGTGCCAGCAGTTTAATGGGGACAGGGGGTTACGAGCAGTACTTC
CASSLMGTGGYEQYF
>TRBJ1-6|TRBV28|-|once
TGTGCCAGCAGTTCAGGGAACTATAATTCACCCCTCCACTTT
CASSSGNYNSPLHF
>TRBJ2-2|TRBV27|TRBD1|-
TGTGCCAGCAGGAAGGGACAGGTGAACACCGGGGAGCTGTTTTTT
CASRKGQVNTGELFF
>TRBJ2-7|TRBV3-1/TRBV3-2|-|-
TGTGCCAGCAGCCAAGAAGCACTAGCTCTGTACTTC
CASSQEALALYF
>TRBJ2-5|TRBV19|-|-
TGTGCCAGTAGTATCGGACTCGCAGAGACCCAGTACTTC
CASSIGLAETQYF
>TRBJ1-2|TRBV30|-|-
TGTGCCTGGAGTGTAACCAGCCGCGGGACTTTC
CAWSVTSRGTF
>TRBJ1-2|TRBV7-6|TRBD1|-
TGTGCCAGCAGCTTAGGACAGGGTCGGGGCTACACCTTC
CASSLGQGRGYTF
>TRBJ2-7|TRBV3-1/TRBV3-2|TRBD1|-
TGTGCCAGCAGCCCCAGGGGGTCAGACGGGGAGCAGTACTTC
CASSPRGSDGEQYF
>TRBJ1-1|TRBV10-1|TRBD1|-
TGCGCCAGCAGGATGGACAGGGTGAACACTGAAGCTTTCTTT
CASRMDRVNTEAFF
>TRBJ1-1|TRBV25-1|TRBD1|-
TGTGCCAGCAGTGAAGCGGGGCAGGGGGCGAAGGCTGAAGCTTTCTTT
CASSEAGQGAKAEAFF
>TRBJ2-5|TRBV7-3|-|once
TGTGCCAGCAGCGCACAACAGGGACAAGAGACCCAGTACTTC
CASSAQQGQETQYF
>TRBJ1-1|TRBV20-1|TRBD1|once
TGCAGTGCGAGAAGACAGGGAGCTTTCTTT
CSARRQGAFF
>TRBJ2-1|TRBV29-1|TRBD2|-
TGCAGCGTTTGGGGACTAGCGGGGGGGCGGCAGTTCTTC
CSVWGLAGGRQFF
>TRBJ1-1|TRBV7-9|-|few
TGTGCCAGCAGCTCCCGACGGGAGAAAGCTTTCTTT
CASSSRREKAFF
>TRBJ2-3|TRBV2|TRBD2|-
TGTGCCAGCAGGGGACTAGCGGGTCCCACAGATACGCAGTATTTT
CASRGLAGPTDTQYF
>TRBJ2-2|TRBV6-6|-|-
TGTGCCAGCAGTTCGTTGACCCCGGGTGTGGAGCTGTTTTTT
CASSSLTPGVELFF
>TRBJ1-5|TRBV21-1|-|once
TGTGCCAGCAGCAAAATTCCCGCCCGCAGGGCGCCATATAGCAATCAGCCCCAGCATTTT
CASSKIPARRAPYSNQPQHF
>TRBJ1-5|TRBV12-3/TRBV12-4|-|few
TGTGCCAGCAGTTTAGCGCCCCGGCAGCCCCAGCATTTT
CASSLAPRQPQHF
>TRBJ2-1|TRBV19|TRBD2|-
TGTGCCAGTACCACGACTAGCGGGTATTACAATGAGCAGTTCTTC
CASTTTSGYYNEQFF
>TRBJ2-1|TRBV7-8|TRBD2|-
TGTGCCAGCAGCTTAACGGGACTAGCACGCAATGAGCAGTTCTTC
CASSLTGLARNEQFF
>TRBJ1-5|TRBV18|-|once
TGTGCCAGCTCACCCCGACAGCTGGTTGGTCAGCCCCAGCATTTT
CASSPRQLVGQPQHF
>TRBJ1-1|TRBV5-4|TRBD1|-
TGTGCCAGCAGCTTGGGACAGGGGGCCGAAGCTTTCTTT
CASSLGQGAEAFF
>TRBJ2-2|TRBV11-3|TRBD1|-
TGTGCCAGCAGCCCTCGATCTCACCCGGGACAGGGGGGGGAGCTGTTTTTT
CASSPRSHPGQGGELFF
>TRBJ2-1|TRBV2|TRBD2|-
TGTGCCAGCAGTGAAGGCCGACTAGCGAGATCCTACAATGAGCAGTTCTTC
CASSEGRLARSYNEQFF
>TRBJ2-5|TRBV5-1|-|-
TGCGCCAGCAGCTTGGGAATTAGAGTTTGGGCGAATGGGCAAGAGACCCAGTACTTC
CASSLGIRVWANGQETQYF
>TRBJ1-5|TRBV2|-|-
TGTGCCAGCAGGGCTTCGTATAGCAATCAGCCCCAGCATTTT
CASRASYSNQPQHF
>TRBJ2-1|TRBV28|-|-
TGTGCCAGCAACGAATCGGGTCCCTCGGGCTACAATGAGCAGTTCTTC
CASNESGPSGYNEQFF
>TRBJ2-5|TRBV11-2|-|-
TGTGCCAGCAGCCCATCCAAGACAGGCTATACAGTAGAGACCCAGTACTTC
CASSPSKTGYTVETQYF